Here is one T cell receptor (beta chain) with its context. TCR-alpha and TCR-beta chains were sequenced unpaired. Clones were sequenced by immunoSEQ multiplex PCR, and TCRdb holds only the in-frame ones, with some missing. The sample carries 80,000 to 90,000 clones, just over 90% recorded once. Cells were sorted from thawed PBMC rested overnight and stained with GMM-loaded CD1B tetramer, viability dye and anti-CD3. C32 glucose monomycolate from Rhodococcus equi was loaded onto the CD1B tetramers. This CDR3 is built from 15 residues. Trimming removed 3 bases from V and 6 bases from J; junction bases left unmatched: 5. Per germline, CDR1 SGHNT and CDR2 YYREEE (reference sequence). This record comes from a study of T cells in tuberculosis. Across the whole study: CD1B tetramers identified T cells specific for mycobacterial lipid GMM.

General study findings and limits: Some low-affinity tetramer-binding T cells may be absent from this sample.

This rearrangement joins TRBV5-4 to TRBJ2-2; TRBD1 matches 10 bases. This receptor was identified in an adult woman with latent tuberculosis. Sample: CD1b-GMM tetramer-negative cells sorted from PBMCs. CDR3 nucleotide sequence: TGTGCCAGCAGCTCGGGACAGGGGCGGGCCGGGGAGCTGTTTTTT. Translating gives CASSSGQGRAGELFF. The full variable domain, with the rest looked up from reference TRBV5-4 and TRBJ2-2, is ETGVTQSPTHLIKTRGQQVTLRCSSQSGHNTVSWYQQALGQGPQFIFQYYREEENGRGNFPPRFSGLQFPNYSSELNVNALELDDSALYLCASSSGQGRAGELFFGEGSRLTVL.